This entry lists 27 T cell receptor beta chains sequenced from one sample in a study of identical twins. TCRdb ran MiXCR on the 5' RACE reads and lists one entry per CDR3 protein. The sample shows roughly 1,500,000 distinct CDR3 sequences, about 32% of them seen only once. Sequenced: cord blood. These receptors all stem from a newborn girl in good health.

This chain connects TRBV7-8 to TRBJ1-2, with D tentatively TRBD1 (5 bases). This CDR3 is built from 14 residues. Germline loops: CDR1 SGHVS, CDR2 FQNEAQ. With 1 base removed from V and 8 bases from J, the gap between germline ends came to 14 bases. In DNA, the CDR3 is TGTGCCAGCAGCTTAGGTCAGGGCCGGAGGGGCTACACCTTC. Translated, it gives CASSLGQGRRGYTF.

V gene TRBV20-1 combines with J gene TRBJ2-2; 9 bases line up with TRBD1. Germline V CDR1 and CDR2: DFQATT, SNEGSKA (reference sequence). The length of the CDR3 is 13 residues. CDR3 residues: CSAGTGYTGELFF. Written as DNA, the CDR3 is TGCAGCGCCGGGACAGGGTACACCGGGGAGCTGTTTTTT.

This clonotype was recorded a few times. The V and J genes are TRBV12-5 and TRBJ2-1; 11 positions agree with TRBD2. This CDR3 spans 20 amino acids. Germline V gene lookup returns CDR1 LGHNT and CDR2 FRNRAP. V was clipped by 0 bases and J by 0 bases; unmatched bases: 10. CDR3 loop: CASGLVQIAGGEYSYNEQFF. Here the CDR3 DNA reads TGTGCTAGTGGTTTGGTACAGATAGCGGGGGGGGAATACTCCTACAATGAGCAGTTCTTC.

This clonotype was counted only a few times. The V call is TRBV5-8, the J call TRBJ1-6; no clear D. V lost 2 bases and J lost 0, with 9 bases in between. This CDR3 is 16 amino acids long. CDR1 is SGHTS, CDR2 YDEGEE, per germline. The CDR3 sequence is CASSLLGSSYNSPLHF. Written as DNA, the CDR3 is TGTGCCAGCAGCTTATTGGGAAGCTCCTATAATTCACCCCTCCACTTT.

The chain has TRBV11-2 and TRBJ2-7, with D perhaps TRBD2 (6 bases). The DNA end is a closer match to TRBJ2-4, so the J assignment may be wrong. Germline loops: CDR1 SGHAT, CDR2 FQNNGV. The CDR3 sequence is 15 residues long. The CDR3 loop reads CASSPGGAWGNIQYF. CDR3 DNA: TGTGCCAGCAGCCCTGGAGGGGCCTGGGGAAACATTCAGTACTTC.

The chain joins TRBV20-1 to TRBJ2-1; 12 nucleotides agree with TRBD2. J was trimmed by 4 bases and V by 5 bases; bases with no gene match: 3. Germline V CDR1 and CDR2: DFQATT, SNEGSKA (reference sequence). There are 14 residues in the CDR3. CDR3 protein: CSALTSGGYNEQFF. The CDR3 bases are TGCAGTGCTCTCACTAGCGGGGGGTACAATGAGCAGTTCTTC.

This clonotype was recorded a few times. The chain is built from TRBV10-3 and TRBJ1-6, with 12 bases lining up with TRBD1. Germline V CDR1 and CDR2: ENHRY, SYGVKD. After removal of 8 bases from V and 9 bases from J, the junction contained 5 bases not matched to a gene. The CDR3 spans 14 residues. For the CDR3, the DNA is TGTGCCATCGCCGGGACAGGGGGCCGTTCACCCCTCCACTTT. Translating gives CAIAGTGGRSPLHF.

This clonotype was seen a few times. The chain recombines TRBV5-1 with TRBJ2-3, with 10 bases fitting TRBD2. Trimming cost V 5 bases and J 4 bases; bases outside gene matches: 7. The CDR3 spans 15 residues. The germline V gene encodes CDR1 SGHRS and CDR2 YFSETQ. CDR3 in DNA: TGCGCCAGCAGTTACAGCGGGAGGGCCCCAGATACGCAGTATTTT. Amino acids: CASSYSGRAPDTQYF.

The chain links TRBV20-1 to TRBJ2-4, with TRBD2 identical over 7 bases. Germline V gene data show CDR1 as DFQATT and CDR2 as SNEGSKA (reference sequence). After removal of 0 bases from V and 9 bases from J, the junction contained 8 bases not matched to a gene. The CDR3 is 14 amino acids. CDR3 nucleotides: TGCAGTGCTAGAGATATTTCGCGGGGGAGCATTCAGTACTTC. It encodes CSARDISRGSIQYF.

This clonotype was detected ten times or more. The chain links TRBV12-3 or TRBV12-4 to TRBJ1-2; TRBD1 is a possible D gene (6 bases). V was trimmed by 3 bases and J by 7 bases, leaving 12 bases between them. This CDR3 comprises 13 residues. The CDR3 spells CASSFGQGTGYTF. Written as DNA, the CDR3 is TGTGCCAGCAGTTTCGGGCAGGGGACTGGCTACACCTTC.

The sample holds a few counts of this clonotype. The CDR3 bases are TGTGCCAGCAGCTTAGTTCTGGGACCTAACCCAAACATTCAGTACTTC. It is translated as CASSLVLGPNPNIQYF. V usage is TRBV11-2 and J usage is TRBJ2-4, with D perhaps given as TRBD1 or TRBD2 (5 bases each). The CDR3 is 16 amino acids. Deletions cut 1 base from V and 6 bases from J, with 16 bases between. CDR1 SGHAT and CDR2 FQNNGV come from the germline V gene. Filled out from reference TRBV11-2 and TRBJ2-4, the complete variable domain reads EAGVAQSPRYKIIEKRQSVAFWCNPISGHATLYWYQQILGQGPKLLIQFQNNGVVDDSQLPKDRFSAERLKGVDSTLKIQPAKLEDSAVYLCASSLVLGPNPNIQYFGAGTRLSVL.

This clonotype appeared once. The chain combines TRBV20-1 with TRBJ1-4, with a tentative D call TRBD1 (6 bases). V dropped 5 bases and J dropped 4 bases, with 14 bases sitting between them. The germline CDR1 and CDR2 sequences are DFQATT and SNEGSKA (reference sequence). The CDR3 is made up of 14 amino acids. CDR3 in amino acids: CSAPGGALNEKLFF. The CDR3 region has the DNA TGCAGTGCTCCTGGGGGGGCCCTTAATGAAAAACTGTTTTTT.

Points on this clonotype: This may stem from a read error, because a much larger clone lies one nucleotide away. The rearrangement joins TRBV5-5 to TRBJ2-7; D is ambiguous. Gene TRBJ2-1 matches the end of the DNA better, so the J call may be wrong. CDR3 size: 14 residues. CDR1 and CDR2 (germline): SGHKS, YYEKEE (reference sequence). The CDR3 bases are TGTGCCAGCAGCCCCTTCACGGTCCCCTACGAGCAGTTCTTC. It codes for CASSPFTVPYEQFF.

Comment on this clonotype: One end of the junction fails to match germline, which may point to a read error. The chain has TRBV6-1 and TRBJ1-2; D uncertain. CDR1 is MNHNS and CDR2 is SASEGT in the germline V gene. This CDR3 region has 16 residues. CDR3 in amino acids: CASNEQLWGGRYGYTF. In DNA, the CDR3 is TGTGCCAGCAATGAACAGCTTTGGGGAGGTCGGTATGGCTACACCTTC.

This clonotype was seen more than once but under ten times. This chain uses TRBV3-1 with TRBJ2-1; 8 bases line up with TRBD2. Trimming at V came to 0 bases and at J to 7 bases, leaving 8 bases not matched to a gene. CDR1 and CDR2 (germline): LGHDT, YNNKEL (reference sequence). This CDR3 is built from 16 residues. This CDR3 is CASSQEASQRGNEQFF. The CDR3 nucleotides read TGTGCCAGCAGCCAAGAGGCCTCCCAGCGGGGGAATGAGCAGTTCTTC.

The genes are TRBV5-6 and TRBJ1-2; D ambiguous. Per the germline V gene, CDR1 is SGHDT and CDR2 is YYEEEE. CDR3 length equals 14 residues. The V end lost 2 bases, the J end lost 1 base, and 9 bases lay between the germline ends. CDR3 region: CASSFEHSNYGYTF. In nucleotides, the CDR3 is TGTGCCAGCAGCTTCGAACACAGTAACTATGGCTACACCTTC. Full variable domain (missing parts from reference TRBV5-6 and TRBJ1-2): DAGVTQSPTHLIKTRGQQVTLRCSPKSGHDTVSWYQQALGQGPQFIFQYYEEEERQRGNFPDRFSGHQFPNYSSELNVNALLLGDSALYLCASSFEHSNYGYTFGSGTRLTVV.

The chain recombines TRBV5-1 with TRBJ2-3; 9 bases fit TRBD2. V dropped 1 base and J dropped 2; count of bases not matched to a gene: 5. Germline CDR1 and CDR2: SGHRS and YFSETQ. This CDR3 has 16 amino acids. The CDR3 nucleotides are TGCGCCAGCAGCTTGTTGACTAGCGGCTTCACAGATACGCAGTATTTT. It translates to CASSLLTSGFTDTQYF.

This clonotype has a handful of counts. The CDR3 loop is CASSQDPRSYNSPLHF. DNA for the CDR3: TGCGCCAGCAGCCAAGATCCGCGTTCCTATAATTCACCCCTCCACTTT. The J gene is TRBJ1-6, the V gene TRBV4-1, with D unclear. CDR1 is MGHRA and CDR2 is YSYEKL in the germline V gene. The CDR3 runs to 16 residues. V was pared by 0 bases and J by 1 base, with 7 bases between.

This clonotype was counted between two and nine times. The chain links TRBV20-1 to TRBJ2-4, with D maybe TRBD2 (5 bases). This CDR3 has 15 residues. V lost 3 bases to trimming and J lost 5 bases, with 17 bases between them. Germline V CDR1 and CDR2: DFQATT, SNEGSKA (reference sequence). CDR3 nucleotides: TGCAGTGCTAGTTTGGGGTCCCGACTACAAAACATTCAGTACTTC. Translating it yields CSASLGSRLQNIQYF.

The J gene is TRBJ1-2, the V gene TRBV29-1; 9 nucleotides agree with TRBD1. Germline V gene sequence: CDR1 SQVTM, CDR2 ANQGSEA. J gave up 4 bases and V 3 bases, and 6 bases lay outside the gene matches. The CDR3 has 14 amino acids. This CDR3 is CSVEGDRETYGYTF. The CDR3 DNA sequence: TGCAGCGTTGAGGGGGACAGGGAGACCTATGGCTACACCTTC.

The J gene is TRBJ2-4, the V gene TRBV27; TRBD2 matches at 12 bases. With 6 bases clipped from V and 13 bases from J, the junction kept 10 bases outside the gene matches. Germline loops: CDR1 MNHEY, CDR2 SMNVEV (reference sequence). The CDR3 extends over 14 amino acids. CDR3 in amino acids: CASRQTRLAGEQYF. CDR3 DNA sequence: TGTGCCAGCAGACAAACCCGACTAGCGGGGGAGCAGTACTTC.

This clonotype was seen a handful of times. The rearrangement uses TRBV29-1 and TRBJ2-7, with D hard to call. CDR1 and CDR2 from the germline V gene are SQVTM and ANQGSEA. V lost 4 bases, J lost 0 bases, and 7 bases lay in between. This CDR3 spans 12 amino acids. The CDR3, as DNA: TGCAGCGTTGCGCCGACCTCCTACGAGCAGTACTTC. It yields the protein CSVAPTSYEQYF.

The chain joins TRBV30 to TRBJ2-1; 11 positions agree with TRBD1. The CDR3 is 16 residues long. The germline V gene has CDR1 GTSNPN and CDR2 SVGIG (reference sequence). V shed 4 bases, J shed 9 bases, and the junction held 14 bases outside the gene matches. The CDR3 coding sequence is TGTGCCTGGAACCCCGGTTTAGGACAGGGGGCAGGTGAGCAGTTCTTC. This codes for CAWNPGLGQGAGEQFF.

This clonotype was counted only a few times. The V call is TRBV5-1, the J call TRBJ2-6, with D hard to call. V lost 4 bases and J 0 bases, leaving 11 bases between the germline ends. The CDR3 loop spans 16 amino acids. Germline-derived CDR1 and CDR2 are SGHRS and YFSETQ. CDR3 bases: TGCGCCAGCAGCGCTACACAAGTCTCTGGGGCCAACGTCCTGACTTTC. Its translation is CASSATQVSGANVLTF.

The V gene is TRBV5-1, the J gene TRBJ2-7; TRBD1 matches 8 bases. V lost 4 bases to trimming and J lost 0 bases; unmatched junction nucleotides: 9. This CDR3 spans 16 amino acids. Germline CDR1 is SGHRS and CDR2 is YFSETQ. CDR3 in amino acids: CASSPTGDPFSYEQYF. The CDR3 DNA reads TGCGCCAGCAGCCCGACAGGGGACCCCTTCTCCTACGAGCAGTACTTC.

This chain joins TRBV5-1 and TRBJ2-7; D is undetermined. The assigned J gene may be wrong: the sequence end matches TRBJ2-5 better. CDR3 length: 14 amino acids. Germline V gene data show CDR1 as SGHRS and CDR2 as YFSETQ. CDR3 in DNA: TGCGCCAGCAGCGTGGACGGGTCTGTGGGGACCCAGTACTTC. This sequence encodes CASSVDGSVGTQYF.

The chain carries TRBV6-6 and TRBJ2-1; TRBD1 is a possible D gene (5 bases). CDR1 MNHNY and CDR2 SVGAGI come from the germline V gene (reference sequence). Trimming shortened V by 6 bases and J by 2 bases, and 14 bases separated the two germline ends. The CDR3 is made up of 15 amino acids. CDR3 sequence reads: CASSPQGGTYNEQFF. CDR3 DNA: TGTGCCAGCAGCCCTCAGGGCGGAACCTACAATGAGCAGTTCTTC.